The 4 T cell receptor beta chains given below trace back to one sample, sequenced in a study of CD8+ T cells in alopecia areata. RNA was isolated and reverse transcribed to cDNA, the sequencing template. The repertoire was sequenced with immunoSEQ multiplex PCR; TCRdb's copy has only in-frame clones and lacks some. There are 110,000 or so clones in the sample; roughly 56% occur only once, and 3% to 3.5% lies in the top ten. Described treatment: oral pan-JAK inhibitor, 5-10 mg twice daily. This specimen consisted of CD4+ T cells sorted from blood, obtained at week 24, from a patient treated with tofacitinib. Receptors originate from a human donor with alopecia areata.

The V gene is TRBV14, the J gene TRBJ1-2; D gene uncertain. The length of the CDR3 is 12 residues. Trimming removed 5 bases from V and 5 bases from J, with 9 bases in between. Germline V CDR1 and CDR2: SGHDN, FVKESK. Here the CDR3 reads CASSAAPYGYTF. In DNA, the CDR3 is TGTGCCAGCAGCGCCGCCCCATATGGCTACACCTTC.

The J gene is TRBJ2-5, the V gene TRBV6-6; D is possibly TRBD2 (6 bases). V lost 8 bases and J lost 4, with 11 bases in between. Per the germline V gene, CDR1 is MNHNY and CDR2 is SVGAGI (reference sequence). This CDR3 spans 12 amino acids. As DNA, the CDR3 is TGTGCCAGCGGGGGAGGTCCAGAGACCCAGTACTTC. The encoded protein is CASGGGPETQYF.

With respect to this clone: This sample includes further DNA sequences coding for the same CDR3. The V gene is TRBV29-1, the J gene TRBJ2-5, with D possibly TRBD1 on 6 matching bases. Trimming removed 3 bases at V and 5 bases at J, with 10 bases between. Germline CDR1 is SQVTM and CDR2 is ANQGSEA. This CDR3 is built from 12 residues. As DNA, the CDR3 is TGCAGCGTTGATAGGCAGGGGGAGACCCAGTACTTC. This gives the protein CSVDRQGETQYF.

The rearrangement joins TRBV6-5 to TRBJ1-1; no clear D gene. The ends were cut back, 0 bases at V and 6 bases at J, with 8 bases in the middle. The length of the CDR3 is 13 residues. From germline, CDR1 is MNHEY and CDR2 SVGAGI. The CDR3 coding sequence is TGTGCCAGCAGTTACTCGACTGGTTCTGAAGCTTTCTTT. Encoded protein: CASSYSTGSEAFF.